The 9 T cell receptor beta chains below come from one sample, sequenced in a study of blood T cell repertoires in COVID-19. Using immunoSEQ multiplex PCR, the repertoire was profiled, and TCRdb retains in-frame clones only, with some absent. The repertoire consists of 200,000 to 250,000 clones, with under 90% occurring once and the leading ten covering approximately 4.9%. The sample comprised PBMCs or T cells enriched from blood (not recorded which). All receptors derive from a woman aged 45-59 years who had been exposed to COVID-19.

The CDR3 nucleotides read TGCGCCAGCAGGCCGCCGGGACAGGGAAATTCACCCCTCCACTTT. Its translation: CASRPPGQGNSPLHF. V usage is TRBV5-1 and J usage is TRBJ1-6; 9 bases align to TRBD1. The germline V gene has CDR1 SGHRS and CDR2 YFSETQ. This CDR3 is 15 amino acids long. J lost 7 bases, V lost 5 bases, and 7 bases had no gene match.

The chain recombines TRBV10-2 with TRBJ2-7; D might be TRBD2 (6 bases). V lost 3 bases and J lost 9, with 12 bases in between. This CDR3 is built from 12 residues. Germline loops: CDR1 WSHSY, CDR2 SAAADI. CDR3 amino acids: CASSEARGTQYF. Written as DNA, the CDR3 is TGCGCCAGCAGTGAAGCCCGCGGGACGCAGTACTTC.

The rearrangement joins TRBV16 to TRBJ2-7; the D is unclear. V was shortened by 0 bases and J by 2 bases, with 11 bases between the two germline ends. The CDR3 totals 15 residues. CDR1 and CDR2 (germline): KGHSY, FQNENV. The CDR3, as DNA: TGTGCCAGCAGCCAATCGGGTGGAGTAACCTACGAGCAGTACTTC. Its protein is CASSQSGGVTYEQYF.

Only one count was recorded for this clone. The chain has TRBV7-6 and TRBJ1-2, with a possible D match to TRBD1 (5 bases). V gave up 2 bases and J gave up 8 bases, with 15 bases separating them. The CDR3 spans 14 residues. The V gene's germline CDR1 is SGHVS and CDR2 FNYEAQ. The CDR3 sequence: CASSLLPDRWGYTF. CDR3 sequence (DNA): TGTGCCAGCAGCTTACTACCCGACAGATGGGGCTACACCTTC.

In its sample, this clone was seen once. The rearrangement uses TRBV7-8 and TRBJ1-3; 8 bases are shared with TRBD1. Germline lookup yields CDR1 SGHVS and CDR2 FQNEAQ. CDR3 length: 15 amino acids. V gave up 5 bases and J gave up 2 bases; unmatched junction bases: 5. CDR3 protein: CASSQRTGTGNTIYF. The CDR3, as DNA: TGTGCCAGCAGCCAGAGGACAGGGACTGGAAACACCATATATTTT.

In its sample, this clone was seen a few times. V usage is TRBV16 and J usage is TRBJ2-2; maybe TRBD2 (5 bases). V lost 3 bases and J lost 0, with 5 bases in between. The germline gives CDR1 KGHSY, CDR2 FQNENV. The CDR3 is 14 amino acids. DNA of the CDR3: TGTGCCAGCAGCCAGGAGGCGAACACCGGGGAGCTGTTTTTT. This codes for CASSQEANTGELFF.

The table lists this clone with a count of one. The V gene is TRBV5-5, the J gene TRBJ1-1; D is ambiguous. Deletions cut 3 bases from V and 4 bases from J, with 13 bases between. This CDR3 has 14 amino acids. Per the germline V gene, CDR1 is SGHKS and CDR2 is YYEKEE (reference sequence). This chain's CDR3 is CASSYLGARTEAFF. The CDR3 coding sequence is TGTGCCAGCAGCTACCTCGGAGCCCGCACTGAAGCTTTCTTT.

This clone was counted at least ten times. This chain uses TRBV5-1 with TRBJ2-7; a weak D match, TRBD1 (6 bases). The CDR3 covers 14 residues. V lost 4 bases, J lost 6 bases, and 17 bases lay in between. Germline loops: CDR1 SGHRS, CDR2 YFSETQ. CDR3 bases: TGCGCCAGCAGCCCAGGGGCTCCTGCTATCGAGCAGTACTTC. Encoded protein: CASSPGAPAIEQYF.

The chain has TRBV5-6 and TRBJ1-2; 9 bases map to TRBD1. J lost 4 bases, V lost 4 bases, and 8 bases had no gene match. The CDR3 sequence is 15 residues long. Germline V gene data show CDR1 as SGHDT and CDR2 as YYEEEE. In DNA form, the CDR3 reads TGTGCCAGCAGCGGTAAACAGGGGGCCCTCTATGGCTACACCTTC. Translation: CASSGKQGALYGYTF.